Presented here are 2 T cell receptor beta chains from one specimen sequenced in a study of tumor-infiltrating lymphocytes in primary liver carcinoma (dated by TCRdb to about 2017). TCRdb shows the sequencer as Illumina HiSeq 2500. Starting from about 550 ng total RNA, TCRbeta-specific cDNA was produced by reverse transcription with a constant-region primer and ProtoScript II reverse transcriptase. Construction of the TCRbeta libraries relied on three nested rounds of multiplex PCR, following a slightly modified ARM-PCR procedure. Each of the first two PCR rounds ran for 9 to 11 cycles using multiplex TRBV1-TRBV30 forward primers together with a Cbeta reverse primer. Clones were called with MiXCR by TCRdb after fastp trimmed the public reads at Q25, and only in-frame beta chains were retained. Under each unique CDR3 protein, matching rows form one entry showing the most common genes and DNA. The sample data list 20,000 to 25,000 distinct CDR3 sequences, and 80% of these were observed just once. About a third of the sample goes to the ten largest clones.

Total RNA and DNA were co-extracted without cell sorting from approximately 20-30 mg of bulk tissue using the AllPrep DNA/RNA mini kit. Material for sequencing was liver tumor tissue from sampling region 2. Per the publication, the cell subset or site label means: tumor region T2, inferior pole. The source is a woman in her twenties or thirties with primary liver carcinoma and hepatitis B virus infection.

This clonotype appeared many times. The junction and the germline gene differ at one end; a read error may be behind it. This chain connects TRBV7-9 to TRBJ2-3, with 8 nucleotides matching TRBD2. Germline-derived CDR1 and CDR2 are SEHNR and FQNEAQ (reference sequence). The CDR3 runs 16 residues. DNA of the CDR3: TGTGCCAGCAGCTTCAGGACTAGCAGGAGTTTAAATACGCGGTATTTT. Protein product: CASSFRTSRSLNTRYF.

About this clonotype: The CDR3 end shows no conserved phenylalanine or tryptophan, and so a read error is likely. It is unclear where the CDR3 begins or ends on the DNA, so no DNA is shown, and the CDR3 is as TCRdb lists it. The chain joins TRBV5-4 to TRBJ1-2. With termini counted, the CDR3 has 13 amino acids. Germline assignment: CDR1 SGHNT and CDR2 YYREEE (reference sequence). CDR3 region: CASSPFHDYGCTL.